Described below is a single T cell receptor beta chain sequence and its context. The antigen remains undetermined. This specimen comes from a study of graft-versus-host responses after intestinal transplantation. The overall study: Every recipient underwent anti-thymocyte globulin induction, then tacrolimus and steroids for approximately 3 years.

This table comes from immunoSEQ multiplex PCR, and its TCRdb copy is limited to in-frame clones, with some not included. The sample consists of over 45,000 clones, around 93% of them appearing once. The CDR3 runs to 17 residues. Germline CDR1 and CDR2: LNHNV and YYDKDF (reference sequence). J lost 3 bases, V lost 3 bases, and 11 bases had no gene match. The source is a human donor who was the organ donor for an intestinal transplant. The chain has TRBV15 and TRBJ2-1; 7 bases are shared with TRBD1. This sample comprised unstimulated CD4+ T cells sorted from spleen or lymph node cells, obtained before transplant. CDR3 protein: CATSSSLGQSIYNEQFF. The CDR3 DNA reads TGTGCCACCAGCAGCTCTCTGGGACAGTCAATCTACAATGAGCAGTTCTTC.